This passage covers 9 T cell receptor beta chains from one sample sequenced in a study of T cell repertoires in ileal Crohn's disease (dated by TCRdb to the late 2010s). Library generation was performed with the immunoSEQ multiplex PCR assay. TCRdb provides this immuneACCESS table in a form limited to in-frame rearrangements. Some clones are lacking; in checked studies, under half of them reflect an unresolved V gene, and why the rest are absent is not known. The sample table records about 12,000 clones; 70% to 80% of these occur just once. Less than 5.5% of the sample is held by the ten biggest clonotypes. Sequencing used ileal tissue. These receptors came from an adult with Crohn's disease.

In this sample, this clone turned up a few times. The chain has TRBV6-1 and TRBJ2-3, with D hard to call. Germline V gene lookup returns CDR1 MNHNS and CDR2 SASEGT. This CDR3 is built from 13 residues. V was cut by 0 bases and J by 8 bases, with 9 bases left in between. Here the CDR3 DNA reads TGTGCCAGCAGTGAAGCCCCCAGAGGTACGCAGTATTTT. As protein: CASSEAPRGTQYF.

Only a few counts were recorded for this clone. V and J are TRBV11-2 and TRBJ2-7; possible D gene TRBD1, 6 bases. Per the germline V gene, CDR1 is SGHAT and CDR2 is FQNNGV. The CDR3 runs to 18 residues. The V end was cut by 5 bases, the J end by 3 bases, with 26 bases between. CDR3 sequence reads: CASSPLLLTPGANYEQYF. In DNA, the CDR3 is TGTGCCAGCAGCCCCCTCCTCCTTACTCCAGGGGCCAACTACGAGCAGTACTTC.

This clone was seen only a few times. This chain uses TRBV27 with TRBJ1-2; 10 bases are a match to TRBD1. J lost 2 bases, V lost 3 bases, and 3 bases had no gene match. From germline, CDR1 is MNHEY and CDR2 SMNVEV (reference sequence). The length of the CDR3 is 15 residues. The CDR3 DNA sequence: TGTGCCAGCAGTTTTCAGGGACAGGGGAACTATGGCTACACCTTC. Amino acids: CASSFQGQGNYGYTF.

The rearrangement links TRBV11-3 to TRBJ1-3; a possible D gene is TRBD1 (5 bases). Looked up from germline, CDR1 is SGHNT and CDR2 is YENEEA. The CDR3 spans 17 residues. V gave up 5 bases and J gave up 0 bases, with 17 bases separating them. The CDR3 loop is CASSLILGLDSGNTIYF. The CDR3, as DNA: TGTGCCAGCAGCCTCATTTTGGGACTGGACTCTGGAAACACCATATATTTT.

J is TRBJ2-7 and V is TRBV7-9; TRBD1 matches 9 bases. The V segment lost 1 base and the J segment 6 bases; nucleotides outside the gene matches: 13. Per the germline V gene, CDR1 is SEHNR and CDR2 is FQNEAQ (reference sequence). This CDR3 region has 17 residues. The chain's CDR3 is CASSLGANRGLVGEQYF. The CDR3 region has the DNA TGTGCCAGCAGCTTAGGCGCCAACAGGGGGCTCGTGGGCGAGCAGTACTTC. Looking up the rest from reference TRBV7-9 and TRBJ2-7 gives the full variable domain: DTGVSQNPRHKITKRGQNVTFRCDPISEHNRLYWYRQTLGQGPEFLTYFQNEAQLEKSRLLSDRFSAERPKGSFSTLEIQRTEQGDSAMYLCASSLGANRGLVGEQYFGPGTRLTVT.

The chain couples TRBV19 to TRBJ1-2; possibly TRBD1 for D (6 bases). Germline V gives CDR1 LNHDA, CDR2 SQIVND (reference sequence). Trimming left V 3 bases short and J 0 bases short, with 8 bases between. The CDR3 loop spans 14 amino acids. As DNA, the CDR3 is TGTGCCAGTAGTATCAGGACAGCTAACTATGGCTACACCTTC. This sequence encodes CASSIRTANYGYTF. The complete variable domain, with remaining parts taken from reference TRBV19 and TRBJ1-2, reads DGGITQSPKYLFRKEGQNVTLSCEQNLNHDAMYWYRQDPGQGLRLIYYSQIVNDFQKGDIAEGYSVSREKKESFPLTVTSAQKNPTAFYLCASSIRTANYGYTFGSGTRLTVV.

The genes are TRBV2 and TRBJ2-7; possible D gene TRBD2, 5 bases. The length of the CDR3 is 13 residues. V lost 2 bases, J lost 1 base, and 6 bases lay in between. The germline V gene has CDR1 SNHLY and CDR2 FYNNEI. CDR3 sequence: CASSESGSYEQYF. DNA of the CDR3: TGTGCCAGCAGTGAATCGGGGTCCTACGAGCAGTACTTC.

This clone has a single count. The J gene is TRBJ2-2, the V gene TRBV5-1; 12 bases align to TRBD2. The germline gives CDR1 SGHRS, CDR2 YFSETQ. CDR3 length equals 17 residues. Unmatched junction bases numbered 8, after V lost 4 bases and J lost 4 bases. CDR3 sequence (DNA): TGCGCCAGCAGCCCGGCATGGACTAGCGGGGCCACCGGGGAGCTGTTTTTT. As protein: CASSPAWTSGATGELFF. The full variable domain, completed using reference TRBV5-1 and TRBJ2-2, is KAGVTQTPRYLIKTRGQQVTLSCSPISGHRSVSWYQQTPGQGLQFLFEYFSETQRNKGNFPGRFSGRQFSNSRSEMNVSTLELGDSALYLCASSPAWTSGATGELFFGEGSRLTVL.

The chain employs TRBV30 and TRBJ1-6; 7 bases match TRBD1. CDR3 length: 15 residues. Losses at the gene ends were 1 base for V and 10 bases for J; bases not matched to a gene: 10. Germline-derived CDR1 and CDR2 are GTSNPN and SVGIG (reference sequence). DNA for the CDR3: TGTGCCTGGAGTGGACAGGGAATCCTTCCCTCACCCCTCCACTTT. Encoded protein: CAWSGQGILPSPLHF.